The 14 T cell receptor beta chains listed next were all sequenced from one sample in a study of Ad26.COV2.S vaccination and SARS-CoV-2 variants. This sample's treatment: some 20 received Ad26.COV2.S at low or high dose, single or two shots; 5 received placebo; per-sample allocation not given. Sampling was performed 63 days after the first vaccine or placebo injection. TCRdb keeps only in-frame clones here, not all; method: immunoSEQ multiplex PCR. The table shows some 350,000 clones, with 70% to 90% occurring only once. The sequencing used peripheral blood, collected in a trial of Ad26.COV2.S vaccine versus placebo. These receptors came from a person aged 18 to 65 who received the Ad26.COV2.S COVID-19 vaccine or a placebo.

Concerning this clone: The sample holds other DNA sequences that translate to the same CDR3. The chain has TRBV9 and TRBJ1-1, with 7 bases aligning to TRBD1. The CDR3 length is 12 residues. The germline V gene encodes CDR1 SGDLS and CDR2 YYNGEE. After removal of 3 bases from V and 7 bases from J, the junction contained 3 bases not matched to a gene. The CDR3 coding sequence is TGTGCCAGCAGCGCATACAGGGGTGAAGCTTTCTTT. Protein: CASSAYRGEAFF.

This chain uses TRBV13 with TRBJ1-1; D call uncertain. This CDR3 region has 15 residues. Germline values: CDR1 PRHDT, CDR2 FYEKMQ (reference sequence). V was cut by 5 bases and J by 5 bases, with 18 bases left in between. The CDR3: CASSRGNPSGTEAFF. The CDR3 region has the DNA TGTGCCAGCAGCCGAGGGAATCCGTCCGGAACTGAAGCTTTCTTT.

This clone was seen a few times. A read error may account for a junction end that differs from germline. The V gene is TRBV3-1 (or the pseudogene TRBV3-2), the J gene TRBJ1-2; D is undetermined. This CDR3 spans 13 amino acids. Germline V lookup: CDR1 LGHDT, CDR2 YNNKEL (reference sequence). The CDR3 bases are TGTGCCAGCAGCCAAGATGAGAGGCATGTCGTCCTATTC. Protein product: CASSQDERHVVLF.

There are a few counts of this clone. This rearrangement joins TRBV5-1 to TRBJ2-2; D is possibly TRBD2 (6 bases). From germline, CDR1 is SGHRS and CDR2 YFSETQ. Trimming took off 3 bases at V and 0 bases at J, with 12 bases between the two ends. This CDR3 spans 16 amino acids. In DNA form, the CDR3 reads TGCGCCAGCAGCTCCTTAGGCGGGGCGAACACCGGGGAGCTGTTTTTT. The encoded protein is CASSSLGGANTGELFF.

The CDR3 nucleotides are TGTGCCAGTAGTATAGACGTAGAGTGGGGCGGGGAGCTGTTTTTT. As protein: CASSIDVEWGGELFF. The chain employs TRBV19 and TRBJ2-2; D is unresolved. Deletions cut 0 bases from V and 7 bases from J, with 12 bases between. The CDR3 contains 15 residues. The germline V gene has CDR1 LNHDA and CDR2 SQIVND (reference sequence).

This CDR3 reads CASSWLGKGGELFF. The CDR3 nucleotides read TGTGCCAGCAGTTGGTTGGGGAAGGGCGGGGAGCTGTTTTTT. V usage is TRBV6-2 or TRBV6-3 and J usage is TRBJ2-2; D is unresolved. V was shortened by 4 bases and J by 7 bases, with 13 bases between the two germline ends. This CDR3 spans 14 amino acids. Germline V gene data show CDR1 as MNHEY and CDR2 as SVGEGT.

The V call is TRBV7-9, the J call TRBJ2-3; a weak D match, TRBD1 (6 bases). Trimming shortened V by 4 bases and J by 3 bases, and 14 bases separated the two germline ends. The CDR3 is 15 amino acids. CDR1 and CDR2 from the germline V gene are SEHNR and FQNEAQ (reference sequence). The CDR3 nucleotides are TGTGCCAGCAGCTCCCCGACAGGACTGACAGATACGCAGTATTTT. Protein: CASSSPTGLTDTQYF.

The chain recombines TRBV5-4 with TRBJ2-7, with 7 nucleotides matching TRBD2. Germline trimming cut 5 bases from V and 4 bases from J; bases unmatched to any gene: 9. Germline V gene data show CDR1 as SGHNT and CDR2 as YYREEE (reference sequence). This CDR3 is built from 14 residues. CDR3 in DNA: TGTGCCAGCAGACCGGATCTAGCGGCGTACGAGCAGTACTTC. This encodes CASRPDLAAYEQYF.

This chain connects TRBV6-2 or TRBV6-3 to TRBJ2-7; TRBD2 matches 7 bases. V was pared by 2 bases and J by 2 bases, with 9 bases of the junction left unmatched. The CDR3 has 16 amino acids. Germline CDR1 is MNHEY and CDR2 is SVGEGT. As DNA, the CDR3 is TGTGCCAGCAGTTACCCAGCCAGGCTAGCGGCCTACGAGCAGTACTTC. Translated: CASSYPARLAAYEQYF.

The CDR3 here is CASSQVGGREQYF. For the CDR3, the DNA is TGTGCCAGCAGCCAGGTGGGGGGTCGCGAGCAGTACTTC. The chain joins TRBV7-9 to TRBJ2-7; D is perhaps TRBD2 (6 bases). The CDR3 runs 13 residues. The germline V gene encodes CDR1 SEHNR and CDR2 FQNEAQ (reference sequence). V lost 5 bases and J lost 6, with 14 bases in between.

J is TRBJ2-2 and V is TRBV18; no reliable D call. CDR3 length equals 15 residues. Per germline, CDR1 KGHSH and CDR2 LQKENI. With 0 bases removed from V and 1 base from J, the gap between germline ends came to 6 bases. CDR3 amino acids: CASSPPQRNTGELFF. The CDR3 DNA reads TGTGCCAGCTCACCACCCCAGAGGAACACCGGGGAGCTGTTTTTT.

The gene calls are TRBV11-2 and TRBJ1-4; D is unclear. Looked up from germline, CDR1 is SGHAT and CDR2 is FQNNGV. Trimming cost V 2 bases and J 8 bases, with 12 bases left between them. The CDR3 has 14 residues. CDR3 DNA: TGTGCCAGCAGCTTAATTCGGCAGTCGGAAAAACTGTTTTTT. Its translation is CASSLIRQSEKLFF. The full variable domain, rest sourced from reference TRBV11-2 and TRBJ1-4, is EAGVAQSPRYKIIEKRQSVAFWCNPISGHATLYWYQQILGQGPKLLIQFQNNGVVDDSQLPKDRFSAERLKGVDSTLKIQPAKLEDSAVYLCASSLIRQSEKLFFGSGTQLSVL.

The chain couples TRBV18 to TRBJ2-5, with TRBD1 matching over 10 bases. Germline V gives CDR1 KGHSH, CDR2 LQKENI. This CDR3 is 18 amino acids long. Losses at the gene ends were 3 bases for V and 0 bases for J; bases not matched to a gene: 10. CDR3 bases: TGTGCCAGCTCACCTCCGGGACAGGGGCCTCCCAACCAAGAGACCCAGTACTTC. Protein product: CASSPPGQGPPNQETQYF.

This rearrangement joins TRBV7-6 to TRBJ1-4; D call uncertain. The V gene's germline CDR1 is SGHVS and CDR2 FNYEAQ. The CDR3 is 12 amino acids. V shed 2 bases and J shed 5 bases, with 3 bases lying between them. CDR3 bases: TGTGCCAGCAGCTTATGGAATGAAAAACTGTTTTTT. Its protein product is CASSLWNEKLFF. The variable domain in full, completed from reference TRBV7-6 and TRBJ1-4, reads GAGVSQSPRYKVTKRGQDVALRCDPISGHVSLYWYRQALGQGPEFLTYFNYEAQQDKSGLPNDRFSAERPEGSISTLTIQRTEQRDSAMYRCASSLWNEKLFFGSGTQLSVL.